This TCR beta chain was sequenced in a study of blood T cell repertoires in COVID-19. Whole-study context: Specimens from acute and convalescent COVID-19 originated in the United States, Italy and Spain.

Participant age was about 18 to 89 years, and participants resided in fewer than 30 US areas. The repertoire was sequenced with immunoSEQ multiplex PCR; TCRdb's copy has only in-frame clones and lacks some. The table has a few hundred thousand clones, around 92% seen once. J gave up 5 bases and V 5 bases, and 17 bases lay outside the gene matches. Germline assignment: CDR1 MNHEY and CDR2 SMNVEV (reference sequence). The CDR3 totals 17 residues. The sample taken for sequencing was PBMCs or T cells enriched from blood (not recorded which). The source of this sequence is a woman in her 50s who had been exposed to COVID-19. This chain uses TRBV27 with TRBJ1-2; 7 positions agree with TRBD1. CDR3 sequence (DNA): TGTGCCAGCAGTCCCTCAGGGACAGACCATCCCCGTTATGGCTACACCTTC. This translates into CASSPSGTDHPRYGYTF.